A single count supports the clone carrying this T cell receptor (beta chain). TCRdb keeps only in-frame clones here, not all; method: immunoSEQ multiplex PCR. The table includes 16,000 or so clones, roughly 87% detected once. The CDR3 runs 15 residues. V trimming: 4 bases; J trimming: 3 bases; junction bases outside the gene matches: 6. Per germline, CDR1 LGHDT and CDR2 YNNKEL (reference sequence). The data stem from a study of blood T cell repertoires in COVID-19. This clonotype was sampled from a man older than 75 with acute or convalescent COVID-19. The V call is TRBV3-1 (or the pseudogene TRBV3-2), the J call TRBJ1-3, with 7 nucleotides matching TRBD1. The specimen was peripheral blood. The CDR3 coding sequence is TGTGCCAGCAGCCCCTCCGACAGGGATGGAAACACCATATATTTT. It is translated as CASSPSDRDGNTIYF.